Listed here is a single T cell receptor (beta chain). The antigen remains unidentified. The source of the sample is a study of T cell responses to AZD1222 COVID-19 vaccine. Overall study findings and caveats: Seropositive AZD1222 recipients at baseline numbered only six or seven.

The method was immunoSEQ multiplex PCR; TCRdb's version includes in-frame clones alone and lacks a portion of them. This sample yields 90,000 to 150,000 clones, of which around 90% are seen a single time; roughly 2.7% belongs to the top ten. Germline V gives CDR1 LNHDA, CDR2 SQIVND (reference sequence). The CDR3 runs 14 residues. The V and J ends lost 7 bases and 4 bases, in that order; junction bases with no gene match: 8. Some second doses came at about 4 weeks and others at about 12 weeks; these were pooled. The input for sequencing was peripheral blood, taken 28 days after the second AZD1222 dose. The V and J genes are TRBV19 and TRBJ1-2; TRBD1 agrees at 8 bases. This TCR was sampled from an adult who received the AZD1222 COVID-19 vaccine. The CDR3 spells CASTADRGGYGYTF. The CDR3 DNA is TGTGCCAGTACCGCCGACAGGGGTGGCTATGGCTACACCTTC. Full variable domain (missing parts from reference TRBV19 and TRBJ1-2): DGGITQSPKYLFRKEGQNVTLSCEQNLNHDAMYWYRQDPGQGLRLIYYSQIVNDFQKGDIAEGYSVSREKKESFPLTVTSAQKNPTAFYLCASTADRGGYGYTFGSGTRLTVV.